The rows below give T cell receptor beta chains drawn from one sample of a study of blood T cells in healthy people across ages. TCRdb reprocessed the 5' RACE reads via MiXCR and lists one record per CDR3 protein. Of approximately 880,000 distinct CDR3 sequences in the sample, about 48% were seen once. The specimen sequenced was blood. The receptors originated from a man in his thirties or forties in good health. Both conserved end residues are part of each CDR3. Each record gives: D gene, clone size, J gene, V gene, CDR3 protein, CDR3 DNA. D genes are given only for firm matches. Only part of the rows carry a size: once, few, many, or a class if the clone is expanded.

>TRBD1|few|TRBJ2-5|TRBV6-1
CASSGPGGRETQYF
TGTGCCAGCAGTGGTCCAGGGGGACGAGAGACCCAGTACTTC
>TRBD2|.|TRBJ2-3|TRBV7-2
CASSFPLAGVDTQYF
TGTGCCAGCAGCTTCCCACTAGCGGGGGTGGATACGCAGTATTTT
>.|.|TRBJ2-5|TRBV29-1
CSVDSDRETQYF
TGCAGCGTTGACTCGGACAGAGAGACCCAGTACTTC
>TRBD1|.|TRBJ2-5|TRBV5-1
CASRYKTGAIQETQYF
TGCGCCAGCAGATACAAAACAGGGGCCATCCAAGAGACCCAGTACTTC
>TRBD2|.|TRBJ2-3|TRBV6-5
CASSLRTRGDTQYF
TGTGCCAGCAGTTTAAGGACTAGGGGAGATACGCAGTATTTT
>.|few|TRBJ2-1|TRBV7-2
CASSPFGSRSYNEQFF
TGTGCCAGCAGCCCCTTTGGCTCCCGCTCCTACAATGAGCAGTTCTTC
>TRBD1|few|TRBJ2-1|TRBV20-1
CSATDRGRGNEQFF
TGCAGTGCTACCGACAGGGGAAGGGGCAATGAGCAGTTCTTC
>.|.|TRBJ2-1|TRBV10-3
CAISEVAGVYSNEQFF
TGTGCCATCAGTGAAGTTGCAGGGGTATATTCCAATGAGCAGTTCTTC
>.|.|TRBJ2-1|TRBV6-1
CASGLALTNEQFF
TGTGCCAGCGGGCTAGCCTTAACAAATGAGCAGTTCTTC
>TRBD2|few|TRBJ2-1|TRBV7-2
CASSLASAGGLNEQFF
TGTGCCAGCAGCTTAGCCTCAGCGGGGGGGCTCAATGAGCAGTTCTTC
>.|few|TRBJ2-1|TRBV20-1
CSADSRGSYNEQFF
TGCAGTGCCGACTCCAGGGGATCCTACAATGAGCAGTTCTTC
>TRBD1|.|TRBJ1-5|TRBV12-3/TRBV12-4
CASSFGTGLNQPQHF
TGTGCCAGCAGCTTCGGGACAGGGCTCAATCAGCCCCAGCATTTT
>.|.|TRBJ2-5|TRBV5-1
CASRLALQETQYF
TGCGCCAGCAGGTTAGCGCTCCAAGAGACCCAGTACTTC
>.|few|TRBJ2-1|TRBV12-3/TRBV12-4
CASSWNNEQFF
TGTGCCAGCAGTTGGAACAATGAGCAGTTCTTC
>TRBD2|many|TRBJ2-1|TRBV7-3
CASSLKSGGNNEQFF
TGTGCCAGCAGCTTAAAAAGCGGGGGGAACAATGAGCAGTTCTTC
>.|.|TRBJ1-4|TRBV25-1
CASSEFRAEKLFF
TGTGCCAGCAGTGAGTTCAGGGCTGAAAAACTGTTTTTT
>.|once|TRBJ1-6|TRBV6-2/TRBV6-3
CASKKDTANNSPLHF
TGTGCCAGCAAAAAGGACACTGCAAATAATTCACCCCTCCACTTT
>.|few|TRBJ2-3|TRBV6-5
CASSYSFQAAPGDTQYF
TGTGCCAGCAGTTACTCGTTTCAGGCAGCCCCGGGGGATACGCAGTATTTT
>.|.|TRBJ2-3|TRBV12-3/TRBV12-4
CASSSLRYGADTQYF
TGTGCCAGCAGTTCCCTAAGATACGGAGCAGATACGCAGTATTTT
>.|once|TRBJ2-7|TRBV12-3/TRBV12-4
CASRITGYEQYF
TGTGCCAGCAGAATCACAGGGTACGAGCAGTACTTC
>.|.|TRBJ2-1|TRBV10-3
CALGLVGGVEQFF
TGTGCCCTCGGGCTAGTGGGGGGTGTTGAGCAGTTCTTC
>.|few|TRBJ1-6|TRBV5-6
CASGREGNSPLHF
TGTGCCAGCGGCCGGGAGGGAAATTCACCCCTCCACTTT
>.|.|TRBJ2-3|TRBV7-2
CASSLADYFTDTQYF
TGTGCCAGCAGCTTAGCCGACTACTTCACAGATACGCAGTATTTT
>.|.|TRBJ2-3|TRBV7-2
CASSLAVGFQGQDTQYF
TGTGCCAGCAGCTTAGCTGTAGGGTTTCAGGGGCAAGATACGCAGTATTTT
>TRBD1|.|TRBJ2-7|TRBV20-1
CSARDRVQGTYEQYF
TGCAGTGCTAGAGATAGGGTACAGGGGACGTACGAGCAGTACTTC
>TRBD2|.|TRBJ2-7|TRBV30
CAWGLAGGYEQYF
TGTGCCTGGGGACTAGCGGGTGGCTACGAGCAGTACTTC